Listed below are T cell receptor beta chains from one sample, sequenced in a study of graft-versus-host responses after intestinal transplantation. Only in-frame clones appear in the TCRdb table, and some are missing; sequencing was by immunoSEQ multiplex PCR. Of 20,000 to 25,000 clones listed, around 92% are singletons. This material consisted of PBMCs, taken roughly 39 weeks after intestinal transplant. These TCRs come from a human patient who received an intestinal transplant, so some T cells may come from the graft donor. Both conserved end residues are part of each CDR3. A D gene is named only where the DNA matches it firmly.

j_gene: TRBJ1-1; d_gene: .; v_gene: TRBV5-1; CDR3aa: CASTFGMNTEAFF
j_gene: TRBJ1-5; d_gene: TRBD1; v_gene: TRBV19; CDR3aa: CATGGQISNQPQHF
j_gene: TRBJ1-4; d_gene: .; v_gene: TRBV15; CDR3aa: CATSRADSGVEKLFF
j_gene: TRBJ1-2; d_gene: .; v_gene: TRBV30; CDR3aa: CAWSVRDANYGYTF
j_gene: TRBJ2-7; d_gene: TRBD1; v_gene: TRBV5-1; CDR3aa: CASSSPSTGGSYEQYF
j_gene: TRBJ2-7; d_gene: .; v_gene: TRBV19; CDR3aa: CASSSQGVYEQYF
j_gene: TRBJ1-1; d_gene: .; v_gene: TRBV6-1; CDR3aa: CASRWVRAEAFF
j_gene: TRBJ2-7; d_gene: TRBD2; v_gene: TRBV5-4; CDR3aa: CASSLRNPGLAGVYEQYF
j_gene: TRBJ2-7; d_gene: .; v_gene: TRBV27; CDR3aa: CASRPGTEPTKQYF
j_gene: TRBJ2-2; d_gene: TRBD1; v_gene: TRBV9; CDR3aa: CASSVRTDRGRSAGELFF
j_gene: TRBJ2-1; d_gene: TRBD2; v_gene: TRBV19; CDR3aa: CASRYGTSGYNEQFF
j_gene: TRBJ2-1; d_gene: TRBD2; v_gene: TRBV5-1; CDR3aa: CASGDQPGLAGGRAYNEQFF
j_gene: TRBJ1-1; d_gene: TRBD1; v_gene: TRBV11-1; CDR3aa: CASSLDRSMNTEAFF
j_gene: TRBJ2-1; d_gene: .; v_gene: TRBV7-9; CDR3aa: CASSPNRGGNEQFF
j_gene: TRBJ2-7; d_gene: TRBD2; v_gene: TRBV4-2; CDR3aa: CASSQGLAGGPYEQYF
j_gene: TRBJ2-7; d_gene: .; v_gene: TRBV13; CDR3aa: CASSSPGSRGSYEQYF
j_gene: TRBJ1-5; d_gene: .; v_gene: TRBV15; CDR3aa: CATSPGGGIQPQHF
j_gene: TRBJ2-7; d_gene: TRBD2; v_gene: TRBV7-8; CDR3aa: CASSFAGDEQYF
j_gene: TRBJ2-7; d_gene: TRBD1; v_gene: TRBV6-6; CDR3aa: CASRLTGDEQYF
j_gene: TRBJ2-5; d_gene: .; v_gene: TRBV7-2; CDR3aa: CASSLDNRGAETQYF
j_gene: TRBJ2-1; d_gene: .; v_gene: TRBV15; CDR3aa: CATSRDGRGANEQFF
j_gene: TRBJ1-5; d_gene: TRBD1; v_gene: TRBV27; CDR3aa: CASSPQGAVQPQHF
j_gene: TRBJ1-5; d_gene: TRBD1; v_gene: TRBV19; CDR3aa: CASKKQGANQPQHF
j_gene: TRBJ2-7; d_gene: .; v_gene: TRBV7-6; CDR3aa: CASSLSELPIYEQYF
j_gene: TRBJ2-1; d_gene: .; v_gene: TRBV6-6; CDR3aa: CASSSTAYNEQFF
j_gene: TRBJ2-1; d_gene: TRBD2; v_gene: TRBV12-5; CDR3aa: CASGLVTSGRAVEQFF
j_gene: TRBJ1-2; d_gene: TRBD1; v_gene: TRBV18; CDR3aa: CASSPDRDYGYTF
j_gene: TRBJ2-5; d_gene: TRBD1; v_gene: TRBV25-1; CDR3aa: CASSDPRGPETQYF
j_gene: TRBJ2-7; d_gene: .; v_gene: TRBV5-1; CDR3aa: CASSLAVGRTYEQYF
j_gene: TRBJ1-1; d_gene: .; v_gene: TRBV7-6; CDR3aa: CASSPGTGAGTEAFF
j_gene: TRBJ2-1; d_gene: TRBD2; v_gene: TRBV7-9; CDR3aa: CASSSPSGRADEQFF
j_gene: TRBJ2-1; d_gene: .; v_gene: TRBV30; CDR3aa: CAWSPLPNEQFF
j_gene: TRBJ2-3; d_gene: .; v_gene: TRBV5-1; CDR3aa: CASSLEAALTDTQYF
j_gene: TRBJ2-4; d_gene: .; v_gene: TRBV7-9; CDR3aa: CASSLVIGTRPKNIQYF
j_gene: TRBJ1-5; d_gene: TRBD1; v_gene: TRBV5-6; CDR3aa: CASSAGTGRFQPQHF
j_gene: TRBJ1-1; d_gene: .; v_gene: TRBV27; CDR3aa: CASGWELNTEAFF
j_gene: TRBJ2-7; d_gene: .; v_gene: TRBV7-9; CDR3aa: CASSLGFNEQYF
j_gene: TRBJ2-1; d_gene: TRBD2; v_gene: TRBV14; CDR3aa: CASSQALTSGALNEQFF